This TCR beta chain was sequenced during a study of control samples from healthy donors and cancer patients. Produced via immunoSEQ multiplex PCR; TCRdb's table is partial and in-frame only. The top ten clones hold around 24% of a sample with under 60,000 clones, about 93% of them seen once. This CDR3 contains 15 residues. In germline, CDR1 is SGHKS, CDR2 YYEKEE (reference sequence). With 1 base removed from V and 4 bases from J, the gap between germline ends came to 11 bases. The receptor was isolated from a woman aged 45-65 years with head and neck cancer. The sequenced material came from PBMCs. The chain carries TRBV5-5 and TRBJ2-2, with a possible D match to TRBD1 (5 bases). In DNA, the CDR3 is TGTGCCAGCAGCTTGAAGGGGTCGGGCACCGGGGAGCTGTTTTTT. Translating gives CASSLKGSGTGELFF.